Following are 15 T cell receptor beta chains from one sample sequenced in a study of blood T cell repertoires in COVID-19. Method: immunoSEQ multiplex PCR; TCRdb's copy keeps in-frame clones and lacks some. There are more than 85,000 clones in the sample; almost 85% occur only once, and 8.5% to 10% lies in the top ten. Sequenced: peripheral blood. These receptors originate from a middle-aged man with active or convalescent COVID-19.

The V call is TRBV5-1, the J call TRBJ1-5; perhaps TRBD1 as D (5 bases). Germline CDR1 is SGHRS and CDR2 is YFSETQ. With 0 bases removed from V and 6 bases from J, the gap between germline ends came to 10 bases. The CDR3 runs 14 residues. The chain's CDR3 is CASSLDGAGQPQHF. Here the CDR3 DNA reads TGCGCCAGCAGCTTGGATGGGGCAGGTCAGCCCCAGCATTTT.

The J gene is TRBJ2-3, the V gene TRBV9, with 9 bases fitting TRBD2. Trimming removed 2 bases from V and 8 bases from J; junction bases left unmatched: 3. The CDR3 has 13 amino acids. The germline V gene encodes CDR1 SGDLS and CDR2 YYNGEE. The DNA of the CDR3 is TGTGCCAGCAGCGTTAGCGGGGGTGTTACGCAGTATTTT. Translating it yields CASSVSGGVTQYF.

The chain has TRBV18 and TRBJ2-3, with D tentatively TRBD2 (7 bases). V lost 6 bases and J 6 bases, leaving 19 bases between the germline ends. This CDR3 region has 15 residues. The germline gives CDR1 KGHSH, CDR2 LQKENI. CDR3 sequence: CASSPGGGDDDTQYF. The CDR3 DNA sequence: TGTGCCAGCTCCCCAGGAGGGGGGGACGACGATACGCAGTATTTT.

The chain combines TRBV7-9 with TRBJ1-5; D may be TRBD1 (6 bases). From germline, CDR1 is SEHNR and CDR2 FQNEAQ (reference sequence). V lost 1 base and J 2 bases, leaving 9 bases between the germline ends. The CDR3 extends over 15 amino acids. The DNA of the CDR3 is TGTGCCAGCAGCTTAGGTCCAGGGGGCAATCAGCCCCAGCATTTT. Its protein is CASSLGPGGNQPQHF.

The CDR3 region is CASSYPEANSPLHF. DNA for the CDR3: TGTGCCAGCAGTTACCCGGAGGCGAATTCACCCCTCCACTTT. This chain connects TRBV6-5 to TRBJ1-6; no reliable D call. The CDR3 runs to 14 residues. V was shortened by 2 bases and J by 7 bases, with 9 bases between the two germline ends. CDR1 and CDR2 from the germline V gene are MNHEY and SVGAGI.

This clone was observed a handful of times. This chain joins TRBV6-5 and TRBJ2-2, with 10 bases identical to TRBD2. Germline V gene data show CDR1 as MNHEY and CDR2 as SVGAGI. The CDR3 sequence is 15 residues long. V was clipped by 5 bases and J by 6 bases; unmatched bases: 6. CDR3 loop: CASSPSSGGAGELFF. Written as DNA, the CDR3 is TGTGCCAGCAGTCCGTCCAGCGGGGGGGCCGGGGAGCTGTTTTTT.

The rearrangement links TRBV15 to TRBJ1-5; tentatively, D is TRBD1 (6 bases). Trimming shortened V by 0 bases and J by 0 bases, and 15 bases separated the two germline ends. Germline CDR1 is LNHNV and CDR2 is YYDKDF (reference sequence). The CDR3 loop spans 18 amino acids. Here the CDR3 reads CATSRDLGGGYSNQPQHF. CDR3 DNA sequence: TGTGCCACCAGCAGAGATCTGGGGGGGGGCTATAGCAATCAGCCCCAGCATTTT.

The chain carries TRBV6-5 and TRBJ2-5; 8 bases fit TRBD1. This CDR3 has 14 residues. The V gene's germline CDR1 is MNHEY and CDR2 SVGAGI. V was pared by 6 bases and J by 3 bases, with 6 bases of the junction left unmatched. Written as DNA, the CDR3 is TGTGCCAGCAGGGACAGGGTGGGAAAAGAGACCCAGTACTTC. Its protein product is CASRDRVGKETQYF.

The CDR3 DNA reads TGCGCCAGCAGCTTGGGTGGGCGGGCCCCAGATACGCAGTATTTT. Translating gives CASSLGGRAPDTQYF. The chain joins TRBV5-1 to TRBJ2-3; a possible D gene is TRBD2 (5 bases). Germline lookup yields CDR1 SGHRS and CDR2 YFSETQ. V was shortened by 0 bases and J by 4 bases, with 12 bases between the two germline ends. The CDR3 contains 15 residues.

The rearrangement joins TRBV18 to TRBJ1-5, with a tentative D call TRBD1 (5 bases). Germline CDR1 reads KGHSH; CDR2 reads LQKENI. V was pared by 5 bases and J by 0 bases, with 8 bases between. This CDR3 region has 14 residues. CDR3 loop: CASSTGASNQPQHF. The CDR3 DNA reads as TGTGCCAGCTCAACTGGGGCTAGCAATCAGCCCCAGCATTTT.

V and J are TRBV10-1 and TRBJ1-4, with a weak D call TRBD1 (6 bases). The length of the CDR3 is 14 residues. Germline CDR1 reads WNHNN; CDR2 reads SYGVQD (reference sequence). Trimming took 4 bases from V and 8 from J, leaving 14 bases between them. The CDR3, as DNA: TGCGCCAGCAGTGCAGGGGCGGTCGGCGAAAAACTGTTTTTT. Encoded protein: CASSAGAVGEKLFF.

CDR3 nucleotide sequence: TGCAGCGTTGACAACGGAGCATACGAGCAGTACTTC. Amino acids: CSVDNGAYEQYF. The V and J genes are TRBV29-1 and TRBJ2-7; no firm D call. The CDR3 is made up of 12 amino acids. From germline, CDR1 is SQVTM and CDR2 ANQGSEA. V was cut by 3 bases and J by 4 bases, with 10 bases left in between.

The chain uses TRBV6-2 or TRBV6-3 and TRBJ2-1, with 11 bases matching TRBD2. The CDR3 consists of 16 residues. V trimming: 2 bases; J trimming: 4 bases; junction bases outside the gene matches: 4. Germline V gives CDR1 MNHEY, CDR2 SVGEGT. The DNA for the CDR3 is TGTGCCAGCAGTTACCGCGGGACTAGCGGTTACAATGAGCAGTTCTTC. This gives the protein CASSYRGTSGYNEQFF.

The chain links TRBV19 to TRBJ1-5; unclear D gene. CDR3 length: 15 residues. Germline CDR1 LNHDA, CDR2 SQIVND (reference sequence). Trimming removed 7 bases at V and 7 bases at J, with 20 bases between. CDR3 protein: CASKYGGARAQPQHF. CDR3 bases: TGTGCCAGTAAATATGGTGGTGCGAGGGCACAGCCCCAGCATTTT.

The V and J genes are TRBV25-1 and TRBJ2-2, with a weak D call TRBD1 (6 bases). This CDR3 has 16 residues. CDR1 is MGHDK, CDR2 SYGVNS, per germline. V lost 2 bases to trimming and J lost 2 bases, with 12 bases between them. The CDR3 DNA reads TGTGCCAGCAGTGAAACCGGGACACCAAACACCGGGGAGCTGTTTTTT. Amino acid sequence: CASSETGTPNTGELFF.